The sequence of this T cell receptor (beta chain) was determined in a study of response to subunit inactivated influenza vaccine. Whole-study results and caveats: Each seasonal influenza vaccination, the authors suggested, recruits few new T cells.

This clonotype was found many times. No antigen is known for it. TCRdb reprocessed the RT-PCR reads via MiXCR and lists one record per CDR3 protein. The repertoire has some 500,000 distinct CDR3 sequences, over 10% of them found once; the top ten carry about 12%. Sequenced material: PBMCs from blood, taken roughly 48 days after vaccination. The source of this sequence is a man aged 50 to 60 who received an inactivated influenza vaccine.

In nucleotides, the CDR3 is TGTGCCATCAGTGAGTTCCGGACAGGGGAGACCCAGTACTTC. Its translation: CAISEFRTGETQYF. V usage is TRBV10-3 and J usage is TRBJ2-5; TRBD1 aligns across 8 bases. The V gene's germline CDR1 is ENHRY and CDR2 SYGVKD. The J segment lost 5 bases and the V segment lost 1 base, leaving 3 bases of the junction unmatched. This CDR3 spans 14 amino acids.